A selection of T cell receptor beta chains follows, all from one sample in a study of blood T cell repertoires in COVID-19. TCRdb keeps only in-frame clones here, not all; method: immunoSEQ multiplex PCR. The data show 60,000 to 65,000 clones, with about 80% seen just once and roughly half held by the top ten. Source material: peripheral blood. These receptor sequences come from a woman aged 80 or over with acute or convalescent COVID-19. Each CDR3 is given with its conserved first and last residue. D genes are given only for firm matches.

d_call cdr3_length v_call cdr3_aa
- 16 TRBV4-1 CASSPLGWLARDEQFF
TRBD1 14 TRBV28 CASTTRDSQETQYF
- 15 TRBV2 CASRGGTAGNQPQHF
- 14 TRBV5-1 CASSLGRLPGELFF
TRBD1 15 TRBV6-5 CASRWGGDRAFEAFF
TRBD1 17 TRBV12-5 CASGFRDRVVSGNTIYF
TRBD1 19 TRBV6-1 CASSVYVPAGGISNQPQHF
- 14 TRBV30 CAWRRGARNTEAFF
TRBD1 14 TRBV6-1 CASSENRGGTEAFF
- 12 TRBV3-1/TRBV3-2 CASSQGWATQYF